Presented here are 27 T cell receptor beta chains from one specimen sequenced in a study of cytomegalovirus exposure and HLA in healthy donors. With 60 Vbeta and 13 Jbeta primers, the PCR was carried out. Clones were read by immunoSEQ multiplex PCR, and TCRdb kept only the in-frame ones, dropping some. The table lists roughly 150,000 clones, more than 65% of them singletons. The sample was PBMCs. Receptors were obtained from a man between 18 and 29 years old in good health and CMV-seropositive.

This chain joins TRBV21-1 and TRBJ2-7; the table assigns TRBD2, which was not confirmed against the DNA. TRBV21-1 is noted as a pseudogene. CDR3 length equals 16 residues. The chain's CDR3 is CASSKVRSGGRCEQYV. The CDR3 nucleotides are TGTGCCAGCAGCAAAGTCAGGAGCGGAGGGAGGTGTGAGCAGTACGTC.

The rearrangement uses TRBV7-9 and TRBJ2-3; 8 bases map to TRBD2. The CDR3 sequence is 16 residues long. After removal of 1 base from V and 1 base from J, the junction contained 4 bases not matched to a gene. Germline values: CDR1 SEHNR, CDR2 FQNEAQ (reference sequence). The CDR3 DNA is TGTGCCAGCAGCTTAGGTAGTAGCGGGGGCACAGATACGCAGTATTTT. This encodes CASSLGSSGGTDTQYF. Together with reference TRBV7-9 and TRBJ2-3, the CDR3 gives the full variable domain: DTGVSQNPRHKITKRGQNVTFRCDPISEHNRLYWYRQTLGQGPEFLTYFQNEAQLEKSRLLSDRFSAERPKGSFSTLEIQRTEQGDSAMYLCASSLGSSGGTDTQYFGPGTRLTVL.

The rearrangement uses TRBV6-5 and TRBJ1-6, with TRBD1 identical over 8 bases. Germline values: CDR1 MNHEY, CDR2 SVGAGI. The trim removed 6 bases at V and 13 bases at J, leaving 8 bases unmatched. This CDR3 is built from 13 residues. This CDR3 is CASSPDRGSPLHF. DNA for the CDR3: TGTGCCAGCAGCCCTGACAGGGGATCTCCCCTCCACTTT.

The chain employs TRBV11-2 and TRBJ2-1; 10 bases agree with TRBD1. Per the germline V gene, CDR1 is SGHAT and CDR2 is FQNNGV. Germline trimming cut 5 bases from V and 9 bases from J; bases unmatched to any gene: 10. This CDR3 is 15 amino acids long. In DNA form, the CDR3 reads TGTGCCAGCAGCCTCCGAAGACAGGGGGCCGGTGAGCAGTTCTTC. Its protein product is CASSLRRQGAGEQFF.

The chain carries TRBV10-3 and TRBJ2-4; TRBD1 might be the D (6 bases). Trimming removed 6 bases from V and 8 bases from J, with 14 bases in between. This CDR3 has 13 residues. Germline CDR1 and CDR2: ENHRY and SYGVKD. CDR3 in DNA: TGTGCCATCAGGGACAGTAATGGGGACATTCAGTACTTC. It is translated as CAIRDSNGDIQYF.

The chain couples TRBV28 to TRBJ1-1; D gene unclear. This CDR3 is built from 12 residues. V shed 2 bases and J shed 8 bases, with 9 bases lying between them. The germline V gene has CDR1 MDHEN and CDR2 SYDVKM. This chain's CDR3 is CASSLLGGEAFF. The CDR3, as DNA: TGTGCCAGCAGTTTACTCGGAGGGGAAGCTTTCTTT.

The V and J genes are TRBV11-2 and TRBJ1-1, with D uncertain. This CDR3 spans 14 amino acids. Trimming cost V 1 base and J 1 base, with 7 bases left between them. From germline, CDR1 is SGHAT and CDR2 FQNNGV. CDR3 nucleotide sequence: TGTGCCAGCAGCTTAGCTCCCGGGAACACTGAAGCTTTCTTT. Residues: CASSLAPGNTEAFF.

The chain combines TRBV6-1 with TRBJ2-7; D gene unclear. Germline-derived CDR1 and CDR2 are MNHNS and SASEGT. The CDR3 totals 12 residues. Trimming removed 6 bases at V and 0 bases at J, with 6 bases between. The chain's CDR3 is CASRWDSYEQYV. The CDR3 DNA follows: TGTGCCAGCAGGTGGGACTCCTACGAGCAGTACGTC.

The J gene is TRBJ1-1, the V gene TRBV5-6; D ambiguous. This CDR3 is 14 amino acids long. V was pared by 2 bases and J by 1 base, with 9 bases between. The germline CDR1 and CDR2 sequences are SGHDT and YYEEEE. The CDR3 coding sequence is TGTGCCAGCAGCTTAAGAGGTACGAACACTGAAGCTTTCTTT. Its translation: CASSLRGTNTEAFF.

The chain combines TRBV6-1 with TRBJ2-2; a possible D gene is TRBD1 (7 bases). This CDR3 comprises 15 residues. Germline CDR1 reads MNHNS; CDR2 reads SASEGT. Trimming shortened V by 2 bases and J by 5 bases, and 12 bases separated the two germline ends. CDR3 residues: CASSELGGQTGELFF. The CDR3 DNA sequence: TGTGCCAGCAGTGAATTGGGGGGACAGACCGGGGAGCTGTTTTTT.

This chain connects TRBV6-6 to TRBJ1-2; 8 nucleotides agree with TRBD1. J was trimmed by 7 bases and V by 5 bases; bases with no gene match: 3. The V gene's germline CDR1 is MNHNY and CDR2 SVGAGI (reference sequence). The CDR3 consists of 12 residues. DNA of the CDR3: TGTGCCAGCAGTACGGACAGGGTTGGCTACACCTTC. Protein sequence: CASSTDRVGYTF.

V is TRBV6-1 and J is TRBJ1-1, with 10 bases matching TRBD1. V lost 4 bases and J lost 3; bases outside the gene matches: 2. Germline V gives CDR1 MNHNS, CDR2 SASEGT. The CDR3 length is 14 residues. The CDR3 DNA reads as TGTGCCAGCAGTGCGGACAGGGGGGACACTGAAGCTTTCTTT. Amino acid sequence: CASSADRGDTEAFF.

The chain recombines TRBV5-8 with TRBJ1-1; tentative D call: TRBD1 (6 bases). Between the trimmed V and J ends, which lost 4 bases and 1 base, there was a span of 20 bases. This CDR3 contains 17 residues. Germline lookup yields CDR1 SGHTS and CDR2 YDEGEE. Written as DNA, the CDR3 is TGTGCCAGCAGCCCCGATCCGGGACAAAGGGAGAACACTGAAGCTTTCTTT. Its translation is CASSPDPGQRENTEAFF.

The count of this clone is one. The rearrangement links TRBV5-4 to TRBJ1-2; no firm D call. CDR3 length: 13 residues. CDR1 is SGHNT and CDR2 is YYREEE in the germline V gene (reference sequence). V was shortened by 4 bases and J by 2 bases, with 9 bases between the two germline ends. Here the CDR3 DNA reads TGTGCCAGCAGCCCCGAACAGAACTATGGCTACACCTTC. It is translated as CASSPEQNYGYTF.

V and J are TRBV7-2 and TRBJ2-3; 7 bases fit TRBD1. J was trimmed by 2 bases and V by 3 bases; bases with no gene match: 5. The germline V gene has CDR1 SGHTA and CDR2 FQGNSA. The CDR3 is 15 amino acids. The CDR3 loop is CASSFRDRLTDTQYF. The CDR3 coding sequence is TGTGCCAGCAGCTTCCGGGACAGACTCACAGATACGCAGTATTTT.

This rearrangement joins TRBV5-4 to TRBJ1-6; 9 bases map to TRBD1. The V segment lost 5 bases and the J segment 5 bases; nucleotides outside the gene matches: 8. Germline V gene sequence: CDR1 SGHNT, CDR2 YYREEE (reference sequence). The CDR3 is 16 amino acids. In DNA, the CDR3 is TGTGCCAGCAGGAGGTCACAGGGGGCCGATAATTCACCCCTCCACTTT. As protein: CASRRSQGADNSPLHF.

The CDR3 nucleotides are TGTGCCTGGAGTAAAACGGGAGATGGAGGCTACACCTTC. Translated: CAWSKTGDGGYTF. The V and J genes are TRBV30 and TRBJ1-2; no reliable D call. Trimming took off 2 bases at V and 8 bases at J, with 15 bases between the two ends. Germline lookup yields CDR1 GTSNPN and CDR2 SVGIG (reference sequence). The CDR3 is 13 residues long. The entire variable domain, with the rest obtained from reference TRBV30 and TRBJ1-2, is as follows: SQTIHQWPATLVQPVGSPLSLECTVEGTSNPNLYWYRQAAGRGLQLLFYSVGIGQISSEVPQNLSASRPQDRQFILSSKKLLLSDSGFYLCAWSKTGDGGYTFGSGTRLTVV.

This clone was observed a handful of times. This rearrangement joins TRBV6-1 to TRBJ2-1; 8 positions match TRBD2. The CDR3 has 14 amino acids. Trimming cost V 5 bases and J 8 bases; bases outside gene matches: 8. Germline assignment: CDR1 MNHNS and CDR2 SASEGT. DNA for the CDR3: TGTGCCAGCAGTAGTTCCGGCGGGGGGTATGAGCAGTTCTTC. It codes for CASSSSGGGYEQFF.

This rearrangement joins TRBV7-2 to TRBJ2-1, with 10 bases aligning to TRBD2. The CDR3 is 16 residues long. Germline V CDR1 and CDR2: SGHTA, FQGNSA. J lost 7 bases, V lost 7 bases, and 13 bases had no gene match. The CDR3 DNA reads TGTGCCAGCATCCCCATTTCTAGCGGGGGCGGAAATGAGCAGTTCTTC. It translates to CASIPISSGGGNEQFF.

The chain links TRBV9 to TRBJ2-5; 9 nucleotides match TRBD1. The CDR3 consists of 15 residues. The germline V gene encodes CDR1 SGDLS and CDR2 YYNGEE. J lost 0 bases, V lost 2 bases, and 2 bases had no gene match. This CDR3 reads CASSVTGGYQETQYF. The CDR3 DNA sequence: TGTGCCAGCAGCGTGACAGGGGGGTACCAAGAGACCCAGTACTTC.

The J gene is TRBJ2-1, the V gene TRBV30; 9 positions match TRBD2. The CDR3 contains 14 residues. The trim removed 2 bases at V and 8 bases at J, leaving 7 bases unmatched. CDR1 and CDR2 from the germline V gene are GTSNPN and SVGIG (reference sequence). Written as DNA, the CDR3 is TGTGCCTGGAGTCGGGAGGGACTAGCTTATGAGCAGTTCTTC. This codes for CAWSREGLAYEQFF.

The chain uses TRBV19 and TRBJ1-1; 8 bases are shared with TRBD1. V dropped 7 bases and J dropped 3; count of bases not matched to a gene: 4. Germline V gives CDR1 LNHDA, CDR2 SQIVND (reference sequence). The CDR3 consists of 13 residues. Written as DNA, the CDR3 is TGTGCCAGTAAAGGACAGGGTGACACTGAAGCTTTCTTT. Protein: CASKGQGDTEAFF.

This clone was seen more than once but under ten times. This chain connects TRBV14 to TRBJ1-2; TRBD1 is a possible D gene (6 bases). The germline V gene encodes CDR1 SGHDN and CDR2 FVKESK. The CDR3 is 18 amino acids. The V end lost 4 bases, the J end lost 4 bases, and 25 bases lay between the germline ends. CDR3 protein: CASSLPPKTGTSGYGYTF. The CDR3 region has the DNA TGTGCCAGCAGCCTTCCGCCTAAAACAGGGACGTCCGGCTATGGCTACACCTTC. Full variable domain (outside the CDR3, taken from reference TRBV14 and TRBJ1-2): EAGVTQFPSHSVIEKGQTVTLRCDPISGHDNLYWYRRVMGKEIKFLLHFVKESKQDESGMPNNRFLAERTGGTYSTLKVQPAELEDSGVYFCASSLPPKTGTSGYGYTFGSGTRLTVV.

The gene calls are TRBV11-3 and TRBJ2-7; 10 positions agree with TRBD1. J lost 3 bases, V lost 1 base, and 3 bases had no gene match. The CDR3 loop spans 15 amino acids. CDR1 SGHNT and CDR2 YENEEA come from the germline V gene. The CDR3 DNA sequence: TGTGCCAGCAGCTTAGGACAGGGGGCTTTCTACGAGCAGTACGTC. Its protein product is CASSLGQGAFYEQYV.

This clone has only one observation. The chain joins TRBV18 to TRBJ1-1; D uncertain. Germline CDR1 KGHSH, CDR2 LQKENI. The CDR3 runs 14 residues. V lost 2 bases and J 6 bases, leaving 13 bases between the germline ends. The CDR3: CASSPTGGAPEAFF. In DNA, the CDR3 is TGTGCCAGCTCACCAACGGGAGGCGCACCTGAAGCTTTCTTT.

The gene calls are TRBV27 and TRBJ1-4; no reliable D call. CDR3 length: 15 residues. Germline V lookup: CDR1 MNHEY, CDR2 SMNVEV (reference sequence). The V end lost 5 bases, the J end lost 6 bases, and 16 bases lay between the germline ends. This CDR3 is CASSPHASGDEKLFF. The CDR3 DNA follows: TGTGCCAGCAGTCCCCACGCTAGTGGCGATGAAAAACTGTTTTTT.

The CDR3 sequence: CASSLDRGGRVSYNEQFF. The CDR3 DNA follows: TGTGCCAGCAGCTTAGATCGAGGCGGGAGGGTCAGCTACAATGAGCAGTTCTTC. V is TRBV11-3 and J is TRBJ2-1, with 9 bases matching TRBD2. The CDR3 runs 18 residues. V was clipped by 0 bases and J by 3 bases; unmatched bases: 9. Germline lookup yields CDR1 SGHNT and CDR2 YENEEA.